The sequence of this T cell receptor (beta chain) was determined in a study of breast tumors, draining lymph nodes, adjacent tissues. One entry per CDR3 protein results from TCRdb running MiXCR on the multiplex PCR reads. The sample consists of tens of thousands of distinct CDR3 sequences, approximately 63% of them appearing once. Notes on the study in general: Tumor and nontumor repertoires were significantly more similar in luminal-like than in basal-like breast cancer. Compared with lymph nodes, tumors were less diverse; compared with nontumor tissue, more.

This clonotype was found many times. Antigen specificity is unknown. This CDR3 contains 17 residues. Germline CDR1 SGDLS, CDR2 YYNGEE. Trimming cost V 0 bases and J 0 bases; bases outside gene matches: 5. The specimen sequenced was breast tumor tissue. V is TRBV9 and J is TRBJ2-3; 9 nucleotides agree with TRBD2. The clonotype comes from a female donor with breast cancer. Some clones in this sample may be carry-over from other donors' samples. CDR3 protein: CASSVEAAGGSTDTQYF. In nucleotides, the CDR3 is TGTGCCAGCAGCGTAGAAGCAGCGGGGGGAAGCACAGATACGCAGTATTTT. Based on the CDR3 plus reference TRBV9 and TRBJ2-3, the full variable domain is DSGVTQTPKHLITATGQRVTLRCSPRSGDLSVYWYQQSLDQGLQFLIQYYNGEERAKGNILERFSAQQFPDLHSELNLSSLELGDSALYFCASSVEAAGGSTDTQYFGPGTRLTVL.